The TCR beta chain under discussion was sequenced for a study of T-cell reconstitution after alpha-beta-depleted transplantation in children. This clonotype was observed at least ten times. This CDR3 contains 15 residues. Germline-derived CDR1 and CDR2 are SQVTM and ANQGSEA. The V segment lost 5 bases and the J segment 7 bases; nucleotides outside the gene matches: 16. TCRbeta library construction was performed incorporating unique molecular identifiers. Each CDR3 protein gets one entry after TCRdb re-called the PCR reads with MiXCR. The sample yields more than 200,000 distinct CDR3 sequences, 9% to 10% seen once.

Source: PBMCs from the stem cell graft donor, taken from the stem cell graft. V is TRBV29-1 and J is TRBJ1-2, with TRBD1 matching over 7 bases. The receptor was isolated from a human donor who donated a stem cell graft to a child with SCID. CDR3 nucleotides: TGCAGCGTTCTGACAGGGTCCGGGCGGGTAGCTGGCTACACCTTC. Translating it yields CSVLTGSGRVAGYTF.